This T cell receptor beta chain was found in a study of OX40 agonist ivuxolimab in advanced cancers. V dropped 2 bases and J dropped 8 bases, with 6 bases sitting between them. In germline, CDR1 is WNHNN, CDR2 SYGVQD (reference sequence). This CDR3 is 11 amino acids long. TCRdb keeps only in-frame clones here, not all; method: immunoSEQ multiplex PCR. Here the sample spans over 70,000 clones, 80% to 90% being singletons. This chain uses TRBV10-1 with TRBJ1-1; D not resolved. The source was CD4+ or CD8+ T cells sorted from blood, collected in a trial of the OX40 agonist ivuxolimab. The receptor was derived from an adult with an advanced solid tumor such as melanoma, head and neck, liver or kidney cancer. CDR3 region: CASSEPEEAFF. The DNA for the CDR3 is TGCGCCAGCAGTGAGCCCGAGGAAGCTTTCTTT.